The present T cell receptor (beta chain) was sequenced within a study of CD8+ T cells in alopecia areata. In the case of this clone: The antigen is undetermined.

TCR sequencing used cDNA made by reverse transcription of extracted RNA. Libraries were prepared by immunoSEQ multiplex PCR; TCRdb keeps only in-frame clonotypes and omits some of them. The sample comprises 85,000 to 110,000 clones, about 60% of which are singletons, and 7.5% to 9% rests with the top ten. This CDR3 has 14 residues. V was pared by 4 bases and J by 10 bases, with 14 bases between. Looked up from germline, CDR1 is SGHTA and CDR2 is FQGTGA. Sorted out of PBMCs were CD4+ T cells and CD8+ T cells. Whole-study findings and limits: Researchers reported that TCR sharing among patients proved less clear than in mice, possibly HLA-linked.

The chain links TRBV7-3 to TRBJ1-6, with D perhaps TRBD1 (5 bases). The source material was CD4+ T cells sorted from blood. This receptor was identified in a human donor in good health. In DNA form, the CDR3 reads TGTGCCAGCAGCTCGTTAGGGGTTCAATCACCCCTCCACTTT. Protein: CASSSLGVQSPLHF. The whole variable domain, filled in from reference TRBV7-3 and TRBJ1-6, reads GAGVSQTPSNKVTEKGKYVELRCDPISGHTALYWYRQSLGQGPEFLIYFQGTGAADDSGLPNDRFFAVRPEGSVSTLKIQRTERGDSAVYLCASSSLGVQSPLHFGNGTRLTVT.